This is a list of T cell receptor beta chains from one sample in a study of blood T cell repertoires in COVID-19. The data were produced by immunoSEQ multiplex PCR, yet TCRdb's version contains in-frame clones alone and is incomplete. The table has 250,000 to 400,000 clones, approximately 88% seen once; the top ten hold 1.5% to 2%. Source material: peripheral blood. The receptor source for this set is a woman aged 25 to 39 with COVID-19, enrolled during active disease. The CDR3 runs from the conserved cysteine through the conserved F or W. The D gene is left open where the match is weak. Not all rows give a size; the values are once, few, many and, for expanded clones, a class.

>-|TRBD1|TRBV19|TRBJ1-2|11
CASRAGGGYTF
TGTGCCAGTCGCGCAGGGGGTGGCTACACCTTC
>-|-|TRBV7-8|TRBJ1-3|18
CASSLARFAGYSGNTIYF
TGTGCCAGCAGCTTAGCGAGGTTTGCCGGGTACTCTGGAAACACCATATATTTT
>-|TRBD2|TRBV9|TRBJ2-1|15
CASSPRAGGSSWQFF
TGTGCCAGCAGCCCACGGGCGGGGGGCTCGTCGTGGCAGTTCTTC
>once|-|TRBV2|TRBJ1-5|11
CASSNLGPQHF
TGTGCCAGCAGTAACCTAGGGCCCCAGCATTTT
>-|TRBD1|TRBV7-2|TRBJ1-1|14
CASSRQGRNTEAFF
TGTGCCAGCAGTCGACAGGGACGGAACACTGAAGCTTTCTTT
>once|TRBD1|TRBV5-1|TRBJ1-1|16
CASSLADRGRGTEAFF
TGCGCCAGCAGCTTAGCGGACAGGGGGCGCGGCACTGAAGCTTTCTTT
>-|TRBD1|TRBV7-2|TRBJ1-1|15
CASSETGGVGTEAFF
TGTGCCAGCAGCGAGACAGGGGGCGTTGGCACTGAAGCTTTCTTT
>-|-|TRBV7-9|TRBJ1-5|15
CASSGDSASNQPQHF
TGTGCCAGCAGCGGAGACAGTGCTAGCAATCAGCCCCAGCATTTT
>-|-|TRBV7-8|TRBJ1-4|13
CASSFGHNEKLFF
TGTGCCAGCAGCTTTGGACATAATGAAAAACTGTTTTTT
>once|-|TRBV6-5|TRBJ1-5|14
CASSYQQGGQPQHF
TGTGCCAGCAGTTACCAGCAGGGAGGTCAGCCCCAGCATTTT
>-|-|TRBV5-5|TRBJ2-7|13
CASSSQEDYEQYF
TGTGCCAGCAGCTCCCAGGAAGACTACGAGCAGTACTTC
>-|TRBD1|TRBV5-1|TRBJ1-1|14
CASRQTGGNTEAFF
TGCGCCAGCAGGCAGACAGGGGGGAACACTGAAGCTTTCTTT
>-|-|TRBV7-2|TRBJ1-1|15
CASSFTGISNTEAFF
TGTGCCAGCAGCTTCACCGGGATCTCGAACACTGAAGCTTTCTTT
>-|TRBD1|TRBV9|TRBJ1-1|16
CASSANRDSMNTEAFF
TGTGCCAGCAGCGCAAACCGGGACAGCATGAACACTGAAGCTTTCTTT
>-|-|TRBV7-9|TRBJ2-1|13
CASSVPLEGEQFF
TGTGCCAGCAGCGTCCCTCTGGAGGGTGAGCAGTTCTTC
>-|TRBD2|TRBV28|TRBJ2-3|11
CASSPAGPQYF
TGTGCCAGCAGTCCAGCGGGGCCACAGTATTTT
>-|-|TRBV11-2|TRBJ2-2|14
CASSPRLITGELFF
TGTGCCAGCAGCCCCAGACTCATCACCGGGGAGCTGTTTTTT
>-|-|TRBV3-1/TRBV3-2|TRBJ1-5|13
CASSQSPSQPQHF
TGTGCCAGCAGCCAAAGTCCGAGTCAGCCCCAGCATTTT
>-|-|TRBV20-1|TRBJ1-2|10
CSAQVPGYTF
TGCAGTGCTCAGGTTCCGGGCTACACCTTC
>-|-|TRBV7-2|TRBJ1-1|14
CASSFGGPGTEAFF
TGTGCCAGCAGCTTCGGGGGACCAGGAACTGAAGCTTTCTTT
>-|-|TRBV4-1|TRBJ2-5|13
CASSQGQRETQYF
TGCGCCAGCAGCCAGGGACAAAGAGAGACCCAGTACTTC
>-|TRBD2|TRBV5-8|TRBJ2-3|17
CASSRPGLAGVKDTQYF
TGTGCCAGCAGCCGGCCCGGACTAGCGGGGGTTAAAGATACGCAGTATTTT
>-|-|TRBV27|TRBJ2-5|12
CASSLGGQTQYF
TGTGCCAGCAGTTTGGGGGGGCAGACCCAGTACTTC
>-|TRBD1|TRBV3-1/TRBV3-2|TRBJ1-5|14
CASSLGTDNQPQHF
TGTGCCAGCAGCCTAGGGACAGACAATCAGCCCCAGCATTTT
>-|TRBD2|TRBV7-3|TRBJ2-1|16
CASSYLTSGGDNEQFF
TGTGCCAGCAGCTACCTCACTAGCGGGGGGGACAATGAGCAGTTCTTC
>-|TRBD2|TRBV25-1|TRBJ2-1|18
CASSVRGSGGAPYNEQFF
TGTGCCAGCAGTGTCCGAGGGAGCGGGGGGGCCCCCTACAATGAGCAGTTCTTC
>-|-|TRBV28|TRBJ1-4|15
CASSLTGMTNEKLFF
TGTGCCAGCAGTCTCACAGGGATGACTAATGAAAAACTGTTTTTT
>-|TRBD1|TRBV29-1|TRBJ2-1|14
CSVGRAGGYNEQFF
TGCAGCGTTGGCCGGGCAGGGGGCTACAATGAGCAGTTCTTC
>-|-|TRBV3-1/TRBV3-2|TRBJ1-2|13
CASSQDAGRGYTF
TGTGCCAGCAGCCAAGACGCAGGGCGAGGCTACACCTTC
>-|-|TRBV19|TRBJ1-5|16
CASSIDLHRAGQPQHF
TGTGCCAGTAGTATAGATCTCCACAGGGCGGGTCAGCCCCAGCATTTT
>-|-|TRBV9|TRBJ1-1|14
CASSADIHNTEAFF
TGTGCCAGCAGCGCGGACATCCATAACACTGAAGCTTTCTTT
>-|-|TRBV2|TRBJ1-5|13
CASSGQLNQPQHF
TGTGCCAGCAGTGGACAGCTTAATCAGCCCCAGCATTTT
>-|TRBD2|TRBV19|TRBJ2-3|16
CASSLSGGRGTDTQYF
TGTGCCAGTAGTTTAAGCGGGGGTCGAGGTACAGATACGCAGTATTTT
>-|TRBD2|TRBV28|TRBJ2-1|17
CASSSLGSGGVYNEQFF
TGTGCCAGCAGCTCCCTTGGCTCTGGGGGGGTTTACAATGAGCAGTTCTTC
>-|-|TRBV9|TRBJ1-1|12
CARKRGSTEAFF
TGTGCCAGAAAGAGGGGGAGCACTGAAGCTTTCTTT
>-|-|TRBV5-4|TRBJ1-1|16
CASSFLSGGQNTEAFF
TGTGCCAGCAGCTTTTTATCGGGGGGGCAAAACACTGAAGCTTTCTTT
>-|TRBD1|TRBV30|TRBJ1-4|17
CAWSTRRAQGYGEKLFF
TGTGCCTGGAGTACACGGCGAGCACAGGGGTATGGTGAAAAACTGTTTTTT
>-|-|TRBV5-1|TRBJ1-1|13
CASSLGASTEAFF
TGCGCCAGCAGTTTGGGGGCAAGCACTGAAGCTTTCTTT
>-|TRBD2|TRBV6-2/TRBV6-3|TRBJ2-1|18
CASSYSMIAGAPNNEQFF
TGTGCCAGCAGTTACTCGATGATAGCGGGGGCCCCAAACAATGAGCAGTTCTTC
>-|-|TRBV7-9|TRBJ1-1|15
CASRVGTGKDTEAFF
TGTGCCAGCAGGGTGGGTACAGGGAAGGACACTGAAGCTTTCTTT
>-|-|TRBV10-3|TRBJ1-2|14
CAISEEGEGYGYTF
TGTGCCATCAGTGAAGAAGGGGAAGGCTATGGCTACACCTTC
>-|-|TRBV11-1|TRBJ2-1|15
CASSSITSSYNEQFF
TGTGCCAGCAGCTCCATTACGAGCTCCTACAATGAGCAGTTCTTC
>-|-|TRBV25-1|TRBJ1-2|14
CASRPSGSGYGYTF
TGTGCCAGCAGGCCCAGCGGGTCCGGCTATGGCTACACCTTC
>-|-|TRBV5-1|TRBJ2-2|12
CASSLRSGELFF
TGCGCCAGCAGCCTCAGGTCCGGGGAGCTGTTTTTT
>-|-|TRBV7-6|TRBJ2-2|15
CASTRASYNTGELFF
TGTGCCAGCACGAGGGCTAGCTATAACACCGGGGAGCTGTTTTTT
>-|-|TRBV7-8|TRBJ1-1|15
CASSLVRQPNTEAFF
TGTGCCAGCAGCTTAGTGCGGCAGCCGAACACTGAAGCTTTCTTT
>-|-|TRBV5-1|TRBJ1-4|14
CASSLGQFNEKLFF
TGCGCCAGCAGCCTTGGACAGTTTAATGAAAAACTGTTTTTT
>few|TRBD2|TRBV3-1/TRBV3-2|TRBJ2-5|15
CASSQGSGGQETQYF
TGTGCCAGCAGCCAAGGAAGCGGGGGGCAAGAGACCCAGTACTTC
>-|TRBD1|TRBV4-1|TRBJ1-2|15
CASSHSGQGSGGYTF
TGCGCCAGCAGCCACTCGGGACAGGGATCCGGTGGCTACACCTTC
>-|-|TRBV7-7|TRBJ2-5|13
CASSLGRKETQYF
TGTGCTAGCAGCTTAGGCAGAAAAGAGACCCAGTACTTC